The subject of this entry is one TCR beta chain. Which antigen it targets is not known. Per-base quality was not reported, and no clone a single base away is much larger than it. This sample is part of a study of cytomegalovirus exposure and HLA in healthy donors listed by TCRdb under 2017. With respect to the entire study: An earlier analysis of several hundred of the donors reported over 250 Gb of sequence data and around 120 million unique TCR beta sequences obtained from roughly 170 million T cells. Roughly 300 gigabases of sequencing data and tens of millions of unique TCR sequences were included in an early release covering around 600 HLA-typed donors. Of the approximately 400 genotyped donors, around 81% fell in the genetic ancestry cluster associated with self-reported Caucasian donors. The study aimed to test whether cataloging public T cell receptors could reveal signatures of past pathogen exposure. The study used immunosequencing to profile the T cell repertoires of hundreds of subjects and linked those repertoires to cytomegalovirus serostatus. In addition to the first cohort of 666 subjects, a separate validation cohort of 120 different subjects was used. To predict cytomegalovirus infection status, the study combined high-throughput TCR immunosequencing, statistical association of individual TCRs with disease status, and machine learning. In a later analysis, previously published TCR beta repertoires from several hundred donors were re-analyzed and high-resolution HLA genotyping was added so that TCR occurrence patterns could be studied. The later analysis used no new phenotypic data to find candidate immune exposures, relying instead on TCR beta sequences and their occurrence across donors. To decide whether each TCR beta V gene segment behaved as functional or pseudogenic, an earlier analysis of approximately 590 of the donors relied on high-throughput TCR beta sequencing. Alongside the repertoire data, information on donor age, sex, ethnicity and CMV serostatus was compiled. In a later genetic analysis, genome-wide SNP genotypes for about 55% of the 666 donors were used, and that subset was treated as a discovery cohort. Every discovery cohort repertoire had been produced on one sequencing platform. Class I and class II HLA loci were covered by the typing at four-digit resolution. Typing coverage differed by locus: A, B, C, DRB1 and DQB1 were typed in about 620-630 donors, DQA1 in 522, DPA1 in around 610, and DPB1 in around 490. Four to six DR-DQ haplotypes were handled as single units for association and clustering, since linkage in the cohort was strong. Among 300 to 450 genotyped donors of the cohort, an average of 235,054 unique TCR beta nucleotide sequences were sequenced per donor, around 20% of them non-productive.

After removal of 3 bases from V and 6 bases from J, the junction retains 5 bases not matched to a gene. The germline V gene supplies CDR1 SGHVS and CDR2 FQNEAQ. From the cysteine through the phenylalanine, the CDR3 covers 14 amino acids. CDR3 DNA is the only sequence kept; it has 42 bases, read in frame from the first base. The cohort consisted of 600 to 700 healthy bone marrow donors. Cohort members were all nominally healthy when sampled, although unrecorded immune exposures were likely present. The donor tested CMV seronegative and was one of the 352 seronegative cohort members. Every donor gave a peripheral blood sample, and the peripheral blood mononuclear cells from that sample were used for TCR beta sequencing. The Qiagen DNeasy Blood Extraction Kit was used to extract genomic DNA from the blood cell samples. Library preparation was by the immunoSEQ multiplex PCR assay. For the multiplex PCR, a mixture combining 60 forward primers for TCR Vbeta segments and 13 reverse primers for TCR Jbeta segments was used. A multiplex PCR assay on genomic DNA amplified the CDR3 region of rearranged TCR beta genes. On the Illumina HiSeq System, the amplified TCR beta libraries were sequenced as 87-base-pair reads. The authors processed their data as follows. In a later analysis, 80 million or so unique TCR beta chains were counted across the 500 to 850 repertoires, and roughly 11 million of these chains were shared by at least two donors. A nearest-neighbor algorithm error-corrected the raw reads and collapsed the reads into unique sequences, merging closely related sequences to remove PCR and sequencing errors. V, D and J gene segments were assigned by aligning CDR3 sequences to IMGT reference sequences. For a sequence to be retained, a match of at least six nucleotides was required to both a V gene segment and a J gene segment. Rearrangements were classified as productive when the CDR3 lacked stop codons and remained in frame with V and J, and all other rearrangements were classified as non-productive. CDR3 was defined according to IMGT convention as the region running from the second conserved V-encoded cysteine to the conserved J-encoded phenylalanine. The earlier analysis of about 590 of the donors excluded sequences that lacked an unambiguous match to a single V gene segment. An earlier analysis of almost 600 of the donors classified V segments as functional when productive rearrangements were above 56.7% and as segregating when the standard deviation between donors was above 5%. A statistical classification framework was built to diagnose cytomegalovirus status from the catalog of TCR beta chain sequences. A later analysis assigned V and J genes by comparing TCR nucleotide sequences with IMGT/GENE-DB human TR gene sequences. The TCRdist pipeline was used in a later analysis to assign CDR3 sequences and most-parsimonious VDJ recombination scenarios. A later analysis defined each TCR beta chain by its CDR3 amino acid sequence plus V-gene family, and excluded reads lacking a unique V-gene family. A later analysis removed 592 highly shared, low-generation-probability nucleotide sequences to deal with suspected cross-contamination and a sequencing artifact. In a later analysis, a clonal expansion index for each public chain was calculated from normalized within-repertoire ranks of inferred template counts. In a later analysis, generation probabilities were computed using a VDJ recombination model fitted to out-of-frame rearrangements, and the results were checked against IGoR. In a later analysis, TCR-TCR, TCR-HLA and TCR-CMV co-occurrence was scored with hypergeometric tests, and a repertoire-size bias correction was applied to TCR pairs. False discovery rates were estimated in a later analysis by permuting HLA or CMV assignments 20 times. In a later analysis, co-occurring TCRs were grouped with DBSCAN, and TCRdist sequence similarity was added when clustering was performed within HLA-allele-positive subsets. Co-occurrence clustering excluded repertoires with fewer than 30,000 or more than 120,000 public chains, plus five with anomalous nucleotide sharing. TCRdb obtained this table from immuneACCESS and retained in-frame rearrangements with V and J assigned. These tables miss some clones; where compared with another copy, unresolved V genes account for less than half of the shortfall, and the remainder is unexplained. V, J and clone size were drawn from that table, and D and trimming were deduced from the DNA. The sample table holds approximately 100,000 clones, of which 85% were seen once. Around 3.6% of the sample is in the top ten clones.

General conclusions and limits of the study: A total of 164 TCR beta chains were listed by the study as associated with cytomegalovirus. A later analysis found that HLA-associated TCR beta chains were more clonally expanded and had lower generation probabilities than equally common non-associated chains. The authors suggested that the approach could potentially be generalized to other disease states and immunological phenotypes. Only TCR beta chains were sequenced in this cohort, and the absence of alpha or paired-chain data limited detectable features. In vitro tests confirmed that three of the cytomegalovirus-associated TCR beta chains recognize cytomegalovirus antigens. The 87-base-pair reads could not distinguish some IMGT-functional V segments, including TRBV6-2 and TRBV6-3, so those segments were excluded. Strong co-occurrence of HLA alleles, especially DR and DQ, made assigning TCR associations to individual alleles difficult. An association between a missense DCLRE1C variant and V-gene and J-gene trimming of TCR beta chains was found in a later genetic analysis and replicated in an independent cohort. According to a later analysis, TCR association rates differed among HLA loci, with DRB1 alleles showing the most associated TCRs and HLA-C alleles showing the fewest. A later genetic analysis reported fewer N-insertions in productive TCRs among donors in an Asian-associated ancestry cluster than the roughly 670-donor mean. A further reported finding was that TCR beta sequences accurately predicted the HLA-A and HLA-B alleles for most subjects in the first cohort. Over 15 rarely observed V segments, including chromosome 9 orphons, were excluded from the earlier analysis of just under 600 of the donors because counts were too low. Because HLA typing was unavailable for some donors at each locus, only the typed subset was used in association tests. A later analysis associated about 16,000 TCR beta sequences with specific HLA alleles at a false discovery rate of 0.05. According to a later analysis, parvovirus B19, influenza, CMV and Epstein-Barr virus appeared linked to several top co-occurrence clusters. Sequencing depth was assumed to be roughly uniform across donors in the presence/absence analyses, though that assumption may not hold. Most TCR sequences were seen in very few donors, while some public TCRs were found in many individuals. The only immune exposure information available for the cohort was CMV serostatus. A cluster of highly shared sequence variants was judged likely to represent a technical artifact of the sequencing pipeline. Correlated functional status among segregating V segments might reflect linkage disequilibrium, but an unknown experimental factor could not be ruled out. Cytomegalovirus status was reported to be diagnosed by the classifier with high specificity and sensitivity in both the original and validation cohorts. A later analysis found that most CMV-associated TCR beta chains appeared HLA-restricted, with HLA associations seemingly driven largely by CMV exposure. In an earlier analysis of a few hundred of the donors, most TCR beta V segments were observed in productive rearrangements about 87% or about 30% of the time, broadly matching IMGT annotations.

The sequencing input was PBMCs. The chain employs TRBV7-8 and TRBJ2-1; 7 bases in the middle match TRBD2. The sequence derives from a man aged 25 to 45 in good health and CMV-seronegative. The CDR3 is CASSFRTRANEQFF. The DNA sequence is TGTGCCAGCAGCTTTCGGACTAGGGCCAATGAGCAGTTCTTC.